This record covers a single T cell receptor (beta chain). What it binds is unknown. One end of the junction is discordant with germline, which a read error may explain. This sample was included in a study of T-cell reconstitution after alpha-beta-depleted transplantation in children. Unique molecular identifiers were incorporated into the prepared TCRbeta library. Using its own MiXCR run on the PCR reads, TCRdb lists one record per CDR3 protein. This table has about 120,000 distinct CDR3 sequences, about 9.3% appearing once. Study-wide results and limits: When one year had passed after transplant, most T-cell counts and diversity came from newly produced T cells. Reportedly, alpha-beta T cells present about two months post-transplant originated from several hundred expanded clones of graft origin. From surviving recipient T cells and thymic progenitors came the high day-60 TCRbeta diversity observed in some patients.

CDR3 length: 12 amino acids. From germline, CDR1 is SGHDN and CDR2 FVKESK. The chain couples TRBV14 to TRBJ2-1; TRBD2 aligns across 9 bases. This specimen consisted of PBMCs, obtained before TCRalphabeta/CD19-depleted stem cell transplant. The origin of this receptor is a boy aged 2 to 9 with acute lymphoblastic leukemia, due to receive a stem cell transplant. CDR3 sequence (DNA): TGTGCCAGCAGCCACGAGACTAGCGGTCTAGCTTTC. Amino acid sequence: CASSHETSGLAF. Supplemented by reference TRBV14 and TRBJ2-1, the full variable domain reads EAGVTQFPSHSVIEKGQTVTLRCDPISGHDNLYWYRRVMGKEIKFLLHFVKESKQDESGMPNNRFLAERTGGTYSTLKVQPAELEDSGVYFCASSHETSGLAFGPGTRLTVL.